This TCR beta chain stems from a study of cytomegalovirus exposure and HLA in healthy donors. Amplification used 60 Vbeta primers and 13 Jbeta primers. The data were produced by immunoSEQ multiplex PCR, yet TCRdb's version contains in-frame clones alone and is incomplete. The repertoire holds some 150,000 clones, around three quarters seen once, with 1.5% to 2% in the top ten. The sequenced sample consisted of PBMCs. The sequence came from a woman aged 25 to 39 in good health and CMV-seronegative.

In DNA form, the CDR3 reads TGCGCCAGCAGCTTGGCCATTGGACTAGCCCCCACCGGGGAGCTGTTTTTT. Its protein is CASSLAIGLAPTGELFF. This rearrangement joins TRBV5-1 to TRBJ2-2; 8 nucleotides line up with TRBD2. V lost 0 bases, J lost 4 bases, and 8 bases stayed unmatched. Germline V lookup: CDR1 SGHRS, CDR2 YFSETQ. This CDR3 has 17 residues. Variable domain in full (rest from reference TRBV5-1 and TRBJ2-2): KAGVTQTPRYLIKTRGQQVTLSCSPISGHRSVSWYQQTPGQGLQFLFEYFSETQRNKGNFPGRFSGRQFSNSRSEMNVSTLELGDSALYLCASSLAIGLAPTGELFFGEGSRLTVL.